Reported below is one T cell receptor (beta chain). This CDR3 comprises 16 residues. V trimming: 0 bases; J trimming: 5 bases; junction bases outside the gene matches: 4. Germline V gene sequence: CDR1 MNHEY, CDR2 SVGAGI. This sample is part of a study of blood T cell repertoires in COVID-19. Study overall: Sites in the United States, Italy and Spain provided acute and convalescent COVID-19 samples. Sample material is recorded as cDNA or gDNA derived from T cells, B-cell-depleted T cells, or PBMCs.

Source study methods: Amplification with reference gene primers provided the estimates of nucleated cell counts. Sequencing used immunoSEQ multiplex PCR; TCRdb keeps in-frame clones, though not all of them. D and trimming were read from the DNA, whereas the V and J calls and clone size are those reported in that table. The sample records about 140,000 clones, roughly 90% being singletons. Sequenced sample: peripheral blood. The chain carries TRBV6-5 and TRBJ2-5; 12 bases align to TRBD1. The origin of this receptor is a man aged 50 or older with active or convalescent COVID-19. Here the CDR3 DNA reads TGTGCCAGCAGTTACTCCGGGACAGGGGGCTGGGAGACCCAGTACTTC. As protein: CASSYSGTGGWETQYF.